This T cell receptor beta chain was sequenced in a study of graft-versus-host responses after intestinal transplantation. Study-level information: Recipients underwent multivisceral, liver-intestinal, or isolated intestinal transplants. Study-level findings and limits: Detection of GvH clones occurred in recipient marrow, and some had their first appearance in ileum or blood.

TCRdb's table, derived via immunoSEQ multiplex PCR, lists solely in-frame clones and lacks some. The sample has 45,000 to 55,000 clones, 80% to 95% seen once. A note on this clone: What it binds is not known.

The TCR sequence derives from a human patient who received an intestinal transplant, so some T cells may come from the graft donor. Material: PBMCs, obtained 786 days after a first intestinal transplant, on the day of a second.

The CDR3 loop is CASSHTTQGAGTGELFF. In nucleotides, the CDR3 is TGTGCCAGCAGCCACACAACGCAGGGGGCGGGCACCGGGGAGCTGTTTTTT. The chain couples TRBV5-8 to TRBJ2-2; 8 bases agree with TRBD1. The V segment lost 4 bases and the J segment 4 bases; nucleotides outside the gene matches: 12. CDR3 length equals 17 residues. Germline CDR1 reads SGHTS; CDR2 reads YDEGEE.